The 32 T cell receptor beta chains listed next were all sequenced from one sample in a study of shared clonotypes between healthy human individuals. CD45RO-negative, CCR7-positively selected cells formed the naive CD8 fraction, excluding terminally differentiated effector memory CD45RA+ cells. TCRdb's table, derived via immunoSEQ multiplex PCR, lists solely in-frame clones and lacks some. The sample carries some 630,000 clones, around 96% recorded once. Sequences were obtained from naive CD8+ T cells sorted from blood. The receptors here all came from a woman in her twenties or thirties in good health.

This chain uses TRBV4-2 with TRBJ2-7; unclear D gene. Germline CDR1 and CDR2: LGHNA and YNFKEQ. This CDR3 contains 15 residues. The germline V and J ends were trimmed by 0 bases and 3 bases, with 12 bases remaining between them. This CDR3 reads CASSQESSRIYEQYF. The CDR3 coding sequence is TGTGCCAGCAGCCAAGAATCATCGCGGATCTACGAGCAGTACTTC.

This clone was picked up one time. The rearrangement uses TRBV9 and TRBJ2-7, with 9 bases that match TRBD1. Unmatched junction bases numbered 9, after V lost 3 bases and J lost 5 bases. This CDR3 region has 15 residues. Germline CDR1 SGDLS, CDR2 YYNGEE. The DNA of the CDR3 is TGTGCCAGCAGCGAGTCCGGGACAGGGTTTGACGAGCAGTACTTC. It specifies CASSESGTGFDEQYF. The whole variable domain, filled in from reference TRBV9 and TRBJ2-7, reads DSGVTQTPKHLITATGQRVTLRCSPRSGDLSVYWYQQSLDQGLQFLIQYYNGEERAKGNILERFSAQQFPDLHSELNLSSLELGDSALYFCASSESGTGFDEQYFGPGTRLTVT.

The chain is built from TRBV5-1 and TRBJ2-7; D uncertain. The CDR3 is 13 residues long. Deletions cut 4 bases from V and 0 bases from J, with 8 bases between. CDR1 and CDR2 (germline): SGHRS, YFSETQ. CDR3 nucleotides: TGCGCCAGCAGCGTGGGTAGCTCCTACGAGCAGTACTTC. Protein product: CASSVGSSYEQYF.

This clone was picked up one time. The V call is TRBV6-5, the J call TRBJ1-1; D remains unclear. V dropped 2 bases and J dropped 5 bases, with 15 bases sitting between them. Germline-derived CDR1 and CDR2 are MNHEY and SVGAGI. The CDR3 has 15 residues. CDR3 loop: CASSYEPVRETEAFF. CDR3 DNA: TGTGCCAGCAGTTACGAGCCCGTGAGGGAGACTGAAGCTTTCTTT.

The chain is built from TRBV4-2 and TRBJ2-1; 9 bases align to TRBD2. Germline V CDR1 and CDR2: LGHNA, YNFKEQ. The CDR3 consists of 17 residues. Trimming took 0 bases from V and 8 from J; bases not matched to a gene: 11. The CDR3 nucleotides read TGTGCCAGCAGCCAAGATCGGAGTAGCGGGAGAAGTGATGAGCAGTTCTTC. Residues: CASSQDRSSGRSDEQFF.

On this clone: The junction shows a germline mismatch at one end, possibly a read error. This sequence joins TRBV2 and TRBJ2-5, with D unresolved. Germline CDR1 reads SNHLY; CDR2 reads FYNNEI. The CDR3 consists of 10 residues. The DNA of the CDR3 is TGTGCCAGCAGTGAAGGAGCGTTCGACTTC. Encoded protein: CASSEGAFDF.

V gene TRBV19 combines with J gene TRBJ1-1; no clear D gene. This CDR3 is built from 15 residues. The germline gives CDR1 LNHDA, CDR2 SQIVND (reference sequence). The V gene lost 9 bases and the J gene lost 1 base, with 18 bases spanning the gap. The CDR3 protein is CASRRAGSRNTEAFF. In DNA, the CDR3 is TGTGCCAGCAGAAGGGCCGGGAGCCGGAACACTGAAGCTTTCTTT.

The V and J genes are TRBV5-4 and TRBJ2-7, with a tentative D call TRBD2 (5 bases). This CDR3 is 15 amino acids long. Germline V CDR1 and CDR2: SGHNT, YYREEE (reference sequence). Trimming removed 3 bases at V and 5 bases at J, with 18 bases between. The CDR3, as DNA: TGTGCCAGCAGCTCAGCTCTAGCTTTTCCCCACGAGCAGTACTTC. It codes for CASSSALAFPHEQYF. Supplemented by reference TRBV5-4 and TRBJ2-7, the full variable domain reads ETGVTQSPTHLIKTRGQQVTLRCSSQSGHNTVSWYQQALGQGPQFIFQYYREEENGRGNFPPRFSGLQFPNYSSELNVNALELDDSALYLCASSSALAFPHEQYFGPGTRLTVT.

CDR3 in amino acids: CASSYLLGSGEQFF. DNA of the CDR3: TGTGCCAGCAGTTACCTACTCGGATCGGGCGAGCAGTTCTTC. J is TRBJ2-1 and V is TRBV6-5; no definite D call. The CDR3 runs 14 residues. Germline V lookup: CDR1 MNHEY, CDR2 SVGAGI. The germline V and J ends were trimmed by 2 bases and 10 bases, with 15 bases remaining between them.

The count of this clone is one. The chain carries TRBV7-2 and TRBJ2-7; D unresolved. Germline CDR1 SGHTA, CDR2 FQGNSA. The V end lost 8 bases, the J end lost 2 bases, and 7 bases lay between the germline ends. The CDR3 sequence is 11 residues long. The CDR3 DNA follows: TGTGCCAGCGGCTACACCTACGAGCAGTACTTC. Protein product: CASGYTYEQYF.

The chain recombines TRBV28 with TRBJ2-7, with 7 bases aligning to TRBD2. The CDR3 runs to 16 residues. Germline-derived CDR1 and CDR2 are MDHEN and SYDVKM. V shed 5 bases and J 6 bases; nucleotides not matched to a gene: 16. The CDR3 is CASSLGGTIKGGEQYF. The CDR3 DNA reads TGTGCCAGCAGTCTTGGCGGGACTATTAAGGGTGGCGAGCAGTACTTC.

The chain uses TRBV11-1 and TRBJ2-1; 8 bases are a match to TRBD2. CDR1 and CDR2 (germline): SGHAT, FQDESV (reference sequence). The CDR3 is made up of 15 amino acids. Trimming took 4 bases from V and 4 from J; bases not matched to a gene: 6. CDR3 in DNA: TGTGCCAGCAGCTCCACTAGCGGAGATTACAATGAGCAGTTCTTC. Its protein product is CASSSTSGDYNEQFF.

This rearrangement joins TRBV19 to TRBJ2-3, with 13 nucleotides matching TRBD2. The V and J ends lost 3 bases and 2 bases, in that order; junction bases with no gene match: 5. This CDR3 has 17 amino acids. The germline gives CDR1 LNHDA, CDR2 SQIVND (reference sequence). For the CDR3, the DNA is TGTGCCAGTAGTATGGGACTAGCGGGATGGGACACAGATACGCAGTATTTT. Translation gives CASSMGLAGWDTDTQYF.

The chain employs TRBV27 and TRBJ1-6; D ambiguous. With 2 bases removed from V and 11 bases from J, the gap between germline ends came to 10 bases. Germline V CDR1 and CDR2: MNHEY, SMNVEV (reference sequence). CDR3 length equals 13 residues. Here the CDR3 reads CASSLGELPPLHF. The CDR3 DNA follows: TGTGCCAGCAGTTTAGGGGAGCTGCCACCCCTCCACTTT.

The CDR3 loop is CASSFYMTGQGSGNTIYF. The CDR3 coding sequence is TGTGCCAGCAGTTTCTACATGACGGGACAGGGGAGTGGAAACACCATATATTTT. This rearrangement joins TRBV28 to TRBJ1-3; 10 bases agree with TRBD1. The trim removed 3 bases at V and 3 bases at J, leaving 11 bases unmatched. CDR3 length: 18 residues. Germline V lookup: CDR1 MDHEN, CDR2 SYDVKM. The entire variable domain, with the rest obtained from reference TRBV28 and TRBJ1-3, is as follows: DVKVTQSSRYLVKRTGEKVFLECVQDMDHENMFWYRQDPGLGLRLIYFSYDVKMKEKGDIPEGYSVSREKKERFSLILESASTNQTSMYLCASSFYMTGQGSGNTIYFGEGSWLTVV.

This chain uses TRBV28 with TRBJ2-1; possibly TRBD2 for D (5 bases). With 3 bases removed from V and 7 bases from J, the gap between germline ends came to 16 bases. The CDR3 has 15 amino acids. Germline V gene lookup returns CDR1 MDHEN and CDR2 SYDVKM. CDR3: CASSFFGIQRNEQFF. In DNA, the CDR3 is TGTGCCAGCAGTTTCTTCGGCATTCAGCGGAATGAGCAGTTCTTC.

The V and J genes are TRBV2 and TRBJ2-1, with 15 bases aligning to TRBD2. V was pared by 10 bases and J by 5 bases, with 12 bases of the junction left unmatched. Germline CDR1 and CDR2: SNHLY and FYNNEI. There are 17 residues in the CDR3. CDR3 DNA sequence: TGTGCCAAGCGGTTAGGGACTAGCGGGAGGACGGACAATGAGCAGTTCTTC. It encodes CAKRLGTSGRTDNEQFF.

V usage is TRBV7-9 and J usage is TRBJ1-5; D unclear. Germline V lookup: CDR1 SEHNR, CDR2 FQNEAQ (reference sequence). V was shortened by 1 base and J by 0 bases, with 7 bases between the two germline ends. The CDR3 runs 15 residues. The CDR3 DNA sequence: TGTGCCAGCAGCTTAGATGGAAATAGCAATCAGCCCCAGCATTTT. Translated: CASSLDGNSNQPQHF.

This chain joins TRBV2 and TRBJ2-7; D gene uncertain. The ends were cut back, 2 bases at V and 0 bases at J, with 8 bases in the middle. Germline CDR1 reads SNHLY; CDR2 reads FYNNEI. This CDR3 comprises 14 residues. Here the CDR3 DNA reads TGTGCCAGCAGTGAACGTGGACCCTCCTACGAGCAGTACTTC. Translating it yields CASSERGPSYEQYF.

This chain joins TRBV7-9 and TRBJ2-7, with D maybe TRBD2 (6 bases). Germline CDR1 reads SEHNR; CDR2 reads FQNEAQ (reference sequence). The CDR3 is 14 amino acids. Trimming removed 5 bases from V and 7 bases from J, with 18 bases in between. CDR3: CASSTPGSSGEQYF. The DNA for the CDR3 is TGTGCCAGCAGCACACCGGGATCAAGCGGGGAGCAGTACTTC.

On this clone itself: Other DNA sequences in this specimen translate into the identical CDR3. The chain is built from TRBV6-5 and TRBJ2-1; D not certain. CDR1 and CDR2 from the germline V gene are MNHEY and SVGAGI. The V end lost 4 bases, the J end lost 5 bases, and 3 bases lay between the germline ends. The CDR3 extends over 11 amino acids. The CDR3, as DNA: TGTGCCAGCAGTTCTAACAATGAGCAGTTCTTC. Its translation: CASSSNNEQFF.

The chain employs TRBV11-1 and TRBJ2-1, with D possibly being TRBD2 (5 bases). Per germline, CDR1 SGHAT and CDR2 FQDESV (reference sequence). The CDR3 has 15 amino acids. V lost 1 base to trimming and J lost 1 base, with 8 bases between them. The CDR3 nucleotides read TGTGCCAGCAGCTTAGTGAGCGGATCCTACAATGAGCAGTTCTTC. Translation: CASSLVSGSYNEQFF.

V usage is TRBV27 and J usage is TRBJ2-1; 14 bases are shared with TRBD2. CDR1 is MNHEY and CDR2 is SMNVEV in the germline V gene (reference sequence). Trimming cost V 2 bases and J 2 bases; bases outside gene matches: 5. This CDR3 region has 18 residues. The CDR3 DNA reads as TGTGCCAGCAGTTTAATGGGACTAGCGGGAGTAACCTACAATGAGCAGTTCTTC. This codes for CASSLMGLAGVTYNEQFF.

The chain joins TRBV19 to TRBJ2-1, with TRBD2 matching over 10 bases. The V and J ends lost 5 bases and 6 bases, in that order; junction bases with no gene match: 1. Looked up from germline, CDR1 is LNHDA and CDR2 is SQIVND (reference sequence). The CDR3 totals 13 residues. CDR3 amino acids: CASSPSGSNEQFF. The CDR3 region has the DNA TGTGCCAGTAGTCCTAGCGGGAGCAATGAGCAGTTCTTC.

The V gene is TRBV5-1, the J gene TRBJ2-5, with a tentative D call TRBD1 (6 bases). The closer fit of TRBJ2-7 to the DNA end suggests the J call may be wrong. CDR3 length equals 15 residues. The germline V gene encodes CDR1 SGHRS and CDR2 YFSETQ. CDR3 sequence reads: CASSSLQGTEHEQYF. CDR3 DNA sequence: TGCGCCAGCAGCTCCCTACAGGGAACGGAACACGAGCAGTACTTC.

V is TRBV5-1 and J is TRBJ1-1; D remains unclear. Trimming shortened V by 0 bases and J by 1 base, and 7 bases separated the two germline ends. The length of the CDR3 is 14 residues. Germline V lookup: CDR1 SGHRS, CDR2 YFSETQ. The CDR3 sequence is CASSLGHPNTEAFF. The CDR3 nucleotides are TGCGCCAGCAGCTTGGGACACCCGAACACTGAAGCTTTCTTT.

This chain joins TRBV5-1 and TRBJ2-3, with D hard to call. Per germline, CDR1 SGHRS and CDR2 YFSETQ. This CDR3 has 15 amino acids. V lost 2 bases and J lost 2, with 12 bases in between. The CDR3 region has the DNA TGCGCCAGCAGCTTTCGATTTCCGACCACAGATACGCAGTATTTT. This sequence encodes CASSFRFPTTDTQYF.

J is TRBJ1-1 and V is TRBV10-3, with D possibly matching TRBD1 (6 bases). Trimming pared 6 bases from V and 5 bases from J, leaving 16 bases between. The length of the CDR3 is 14 residues. Germline lookup yields CDR1 ENHRY and CDR2 SYGVKD. Here the CDR3 DNA reads TGTGCCATCAGCGGGGCAGAAACAGGGACTGAAGCTTTCTTT. Its protein is CAISGAETGTEAFF.

The chain links TRBV18 to TRBJ2-1; 7 positions match TRBD1. CDR3 length: 15 residues. The V gene's germline CDR1 is KGHSH and CDR2 LQKENI. Trimming took 0 bases from V and 5 from J; bases not matched to a gene: 4. CDR3 sequence reads: CASSPPVDRDNEQFF. The CDR3 DNA reads as TGTGCCAGCTCACCACCGGTCGACAGGGACAATGAGCAGTTCTTC.

The chain recombines TRBV2 with TRBJ2-3; 13 nucleotides align to TRBD2. The CDR3 length is 16 residues. With V trimmed by 11 bases and J by 0 bases, 8 bases remained unmatched. In germline, CDR1 is SNHLY, CDR2 FYNNEI. In nucleotides, the CDR3 is TGTGCCGAAGGACTAGCGGGAGTGATAAGCACAGATACGCAGTATTTT. The encoded protein is CAEGLAGVISTDTQYF.

CDR3 sequence (DNA): TGTGCCAGCAGCTTAGGGGTAGCGGGAGAGGGCTCCTACGAGCAGTACTTC. As protein: CASSLGVAGEGSYEQYF. The rearrangement links TRBV7-9 to TRBJ2-7; 9 bases map to TRBD2. The CDR3 runs to 17 residues. V dropped 1 base and J dropped 0; count of bases not matched to a gene: 7. Germline loops: CDR1 SEHNR, CDR2 FQNEAQ (reference sequence).

The chain links TRBV19 to TRBJ2-7; TRBD2 is a possible D gene (5 bases). Germline CDR1 reads LNHDA; CDR2 reads SQIVND (reference sequence). V was shortened by 2 bases and J by 6 bases, with 11 bases between the two germline ends. The CDR3 loop spans 13 amino acids. The CDR3 DNA reads as TGTGCCAGTAGTATATTACTAGTGAGCGAGCAGTACTTC. Translated: CASSILLVSEQYF.